This T cell receptor (beta chain) was retrieved from a study of T-cell reconstitution after alpha-beta-depleted transplantation in children. The CDR3 has 13 residues. Per the germline V gene, CDR1 is MGHRA and CDR2 is YSYEKL. The V end lost 0 bases, the J end lost 11 bases, and 11 bases lay between the germline ends. Using unique molecular identifiers, the investigators prepared the TCRbeta library. Each CDR3 protein is one row after TCRdb ran MiXCR on the PCR reads. The sample records 600,000 to 700,000 distinct CDR3 sequences, 16% being singletons. The clonotype was recovered from a human donor who donated a stem cell graft to a child with acute myeloid leukemia. The chain is built from TRBV4-1 and TRBJ1-5; D not resolved. The material was PBMCs from the stem cell graft donor, obtained from the stem cell graft. The CDR3 region is CASSQDIPLTQHF. The CDR3 bases are TGCGCCAGCAGCCAAGACATCCCCCTGACCCAGCATTTT.